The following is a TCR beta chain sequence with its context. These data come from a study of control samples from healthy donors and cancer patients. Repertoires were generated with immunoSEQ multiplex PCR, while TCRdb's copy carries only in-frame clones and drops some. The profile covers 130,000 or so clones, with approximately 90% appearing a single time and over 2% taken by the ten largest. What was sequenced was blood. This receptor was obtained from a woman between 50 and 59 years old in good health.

CDR3 nucleotides: TGCGCCAGCAGCTTGGCCGGGACTCCCCATCTGGAGCAGTTCTTC. Its protein product is CASSLAGTPHLEQFF. The chain uses TRBV5-1 and TRBJ2-1; maybe TRBD2 (6 bases). CDR3 length: 15 residues. Per germline, CDR1 SGHRS and CDR2 YFSETQ. With 0 bases removed from V and 10 bases from J, the gap between germline ends came to 17 bases.